This T cell receptor (beta chain) was observed in a study of T cell repertoires in cytomegalovirus infection. Study-wide background: Indicated by public TCR beta signatures were CMV infection and matching HLA type. Study-level points and caveats: Clonotypes of TCR beta that were HLA-C-restricted and CMV-specific dominated the ex vivo response. Identification of carriers of CMV plus the relevant HLA was performed using cumulative public TCR beta family frequency.

TCRdb re-called the reads with MiXCR, one entry per CDR3 protein. The sample shows hundreds of thousands of distinct CDR3 sequences, 17% of them seen only once. This clonotype was detected only a few times. Antigen specificity is unknown. This CDR3 has 14 amino acids. The V end was cut by 5 bases, the J end by 0 bases, with 10 bases between. Per germline, CDR1 LNHNV and CDR2 YYDKDF (reference sequence). The chain carries TRBV15 and TRBJ2-5; a possible D gene is TRBD2 (5 bases). The receptor comes from a human donor in good health (CMV status not recorded). Some clones in this sample may be carry-over from other donors' samples. The sample consisted of PBMCs. The DNA of the CDR3 is TGTGCCACCAGCCCCACGCGGGACCAAGAGACCCAGTACTTC. It yields the protein CATSPTRDQETQYF. Filled out from reference TRBV15 and TRBJ2-5, the complete variable domain reads DAMVIQNPRYQVTQFGKPVTLSCSQTLNHNVMYWYQQKSSQAPKLLFHYYDKDFNNEADTPDNFQSRRPNTSFCFLDIRSPGLGDTAMYLCATSPTRDQETQYFGPGTRLLVL.